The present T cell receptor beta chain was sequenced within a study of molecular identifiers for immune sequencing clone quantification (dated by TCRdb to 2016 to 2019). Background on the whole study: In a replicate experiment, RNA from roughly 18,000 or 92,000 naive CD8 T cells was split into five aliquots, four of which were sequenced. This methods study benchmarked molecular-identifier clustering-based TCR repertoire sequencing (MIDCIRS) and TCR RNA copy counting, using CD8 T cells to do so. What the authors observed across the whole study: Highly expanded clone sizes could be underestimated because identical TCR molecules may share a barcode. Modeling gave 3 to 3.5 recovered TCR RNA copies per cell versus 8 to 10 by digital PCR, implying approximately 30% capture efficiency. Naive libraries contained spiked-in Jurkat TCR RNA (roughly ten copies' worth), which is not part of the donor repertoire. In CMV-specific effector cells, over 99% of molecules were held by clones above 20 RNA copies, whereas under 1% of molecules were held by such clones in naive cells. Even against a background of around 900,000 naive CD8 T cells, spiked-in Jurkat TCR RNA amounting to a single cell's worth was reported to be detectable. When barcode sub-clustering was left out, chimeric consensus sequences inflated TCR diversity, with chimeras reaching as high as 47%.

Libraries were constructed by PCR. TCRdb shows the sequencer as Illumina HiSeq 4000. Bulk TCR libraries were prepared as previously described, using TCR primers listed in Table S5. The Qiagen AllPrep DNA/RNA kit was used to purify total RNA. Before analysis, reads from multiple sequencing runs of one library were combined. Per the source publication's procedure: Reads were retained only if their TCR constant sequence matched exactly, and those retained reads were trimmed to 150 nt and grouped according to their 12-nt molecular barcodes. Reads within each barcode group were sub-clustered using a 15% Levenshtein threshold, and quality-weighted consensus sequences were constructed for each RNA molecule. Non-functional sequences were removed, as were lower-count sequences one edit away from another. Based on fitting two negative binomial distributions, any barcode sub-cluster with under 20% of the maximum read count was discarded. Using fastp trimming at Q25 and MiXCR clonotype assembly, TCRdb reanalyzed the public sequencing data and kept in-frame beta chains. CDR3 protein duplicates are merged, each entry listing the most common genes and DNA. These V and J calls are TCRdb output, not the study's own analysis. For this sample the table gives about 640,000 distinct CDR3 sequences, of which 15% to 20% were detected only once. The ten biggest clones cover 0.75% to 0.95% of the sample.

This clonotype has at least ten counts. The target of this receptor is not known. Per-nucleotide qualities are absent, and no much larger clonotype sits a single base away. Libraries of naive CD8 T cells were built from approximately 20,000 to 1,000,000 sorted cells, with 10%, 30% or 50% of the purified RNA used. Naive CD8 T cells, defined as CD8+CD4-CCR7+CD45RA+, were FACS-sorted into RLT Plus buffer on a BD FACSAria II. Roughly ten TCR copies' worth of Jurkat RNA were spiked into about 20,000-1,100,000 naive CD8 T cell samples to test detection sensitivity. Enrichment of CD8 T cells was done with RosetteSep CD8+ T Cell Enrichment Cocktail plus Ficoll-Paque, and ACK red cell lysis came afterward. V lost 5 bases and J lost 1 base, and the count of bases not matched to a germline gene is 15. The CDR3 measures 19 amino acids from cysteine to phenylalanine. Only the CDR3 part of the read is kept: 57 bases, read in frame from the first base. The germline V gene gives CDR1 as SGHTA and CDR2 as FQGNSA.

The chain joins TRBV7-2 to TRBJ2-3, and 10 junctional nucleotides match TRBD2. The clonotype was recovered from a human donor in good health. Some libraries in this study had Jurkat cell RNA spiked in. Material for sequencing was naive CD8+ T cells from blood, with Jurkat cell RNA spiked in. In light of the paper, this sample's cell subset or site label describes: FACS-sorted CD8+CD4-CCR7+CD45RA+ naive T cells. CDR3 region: CASSPRPLLAGTGTDTQYF. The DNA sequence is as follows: TGTGCCAGCAGCCCTAGACCCCTACTAGCGGGAACAGGCACAGATACGCAGTATTTT.